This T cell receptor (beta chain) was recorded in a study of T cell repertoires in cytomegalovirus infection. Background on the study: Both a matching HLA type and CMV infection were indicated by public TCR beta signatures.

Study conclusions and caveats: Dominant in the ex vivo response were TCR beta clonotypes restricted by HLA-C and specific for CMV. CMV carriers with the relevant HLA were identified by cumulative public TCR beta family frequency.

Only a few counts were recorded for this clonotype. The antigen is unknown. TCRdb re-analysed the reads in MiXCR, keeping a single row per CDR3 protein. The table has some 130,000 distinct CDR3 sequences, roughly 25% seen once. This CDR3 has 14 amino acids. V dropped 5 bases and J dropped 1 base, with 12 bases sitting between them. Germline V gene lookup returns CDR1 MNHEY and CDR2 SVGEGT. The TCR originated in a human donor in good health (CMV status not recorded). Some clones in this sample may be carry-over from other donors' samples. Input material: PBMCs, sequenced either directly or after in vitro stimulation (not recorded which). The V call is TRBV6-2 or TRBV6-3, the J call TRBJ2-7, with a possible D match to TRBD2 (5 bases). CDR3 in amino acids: CASSQRLESYEQYV. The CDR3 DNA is TGTGCCAGCAGTCAGCGGCTGGAATCCTACGAGCAGTACGTC.